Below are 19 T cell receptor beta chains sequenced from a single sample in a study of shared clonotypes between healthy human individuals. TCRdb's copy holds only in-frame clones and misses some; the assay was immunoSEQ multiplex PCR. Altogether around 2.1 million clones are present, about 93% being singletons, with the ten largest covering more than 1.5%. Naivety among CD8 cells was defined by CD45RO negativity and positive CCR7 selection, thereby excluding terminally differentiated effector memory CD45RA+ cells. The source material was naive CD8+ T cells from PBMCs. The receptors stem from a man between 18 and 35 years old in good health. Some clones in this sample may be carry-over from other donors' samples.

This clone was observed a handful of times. The CDR3 region is CASSWGPGSYGYTF. DNA of the CDR3: TGTGCCAGCAGCTGGGGGCCAGGTAGTTATGGCTACACCTTC. This chain connects TRBV11-1 to TRBJ1-2, with D possibly TRBD1 on 6 matching bases. V gave up 4 bases and J gave up 5 bases, with 14 bases separating them. The germline V gene has CDR1 SGHAT and CDR2 FQDESV (reference sequence). The CDR3 is 14 residues long. Based on the CDR3 plus reference TRBV11-1 and TRBJ1-2, the full variable domain is EAEVAQSPRYKITEKSQAVAFWCDPISGHATLYWYRQILGQGPELLVQFQDESVVDDSQLPKDRFSAERLKGVDSTLKIQPAELGDSAMYLCASSWGPGSYGYTFGSGTRLTVV.

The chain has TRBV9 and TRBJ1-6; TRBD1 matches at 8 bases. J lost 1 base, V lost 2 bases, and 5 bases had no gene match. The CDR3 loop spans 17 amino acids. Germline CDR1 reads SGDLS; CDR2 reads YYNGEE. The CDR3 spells CASSVDRGPSYNSPLHF. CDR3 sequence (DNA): TGTGCCAGCAGCGTCGACAGGGGTCCGTCCTATAATTCACCCCTCCACTTT.

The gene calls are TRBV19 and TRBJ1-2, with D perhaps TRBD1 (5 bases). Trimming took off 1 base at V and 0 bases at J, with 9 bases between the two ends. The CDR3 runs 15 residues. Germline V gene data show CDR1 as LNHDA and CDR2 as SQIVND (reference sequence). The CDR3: CASSIGRGSNYGYTF. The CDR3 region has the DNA TGTGCCAGTAGTATAGGAAGGGGTTCTAACTATGGCTACACCTTC.

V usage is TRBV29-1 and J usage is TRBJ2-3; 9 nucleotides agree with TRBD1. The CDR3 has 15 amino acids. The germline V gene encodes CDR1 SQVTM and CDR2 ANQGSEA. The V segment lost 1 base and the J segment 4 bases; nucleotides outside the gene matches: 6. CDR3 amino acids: CSVEGTGERADTQYF. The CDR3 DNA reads TGCAGCGTTGAAGGGACAGGGGAACGGGCAGATACGCAGTATTTT.

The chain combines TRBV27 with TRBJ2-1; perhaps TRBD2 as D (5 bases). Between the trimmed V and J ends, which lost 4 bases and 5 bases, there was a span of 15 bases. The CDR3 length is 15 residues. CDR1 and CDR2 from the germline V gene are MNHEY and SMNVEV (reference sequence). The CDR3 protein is CASSYFRGYDNEQFF. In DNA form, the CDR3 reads TGTGCCAGCAGTTACTTCCGAGGGTACGACAATGAGCAGTTCTTC.

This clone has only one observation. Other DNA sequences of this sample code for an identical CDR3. As DNA, the CDR3 is TGCGCCAGCAGCCAAGATGGGACAGGGTTATACGAGCAGTACTTC. Translation: CASSQDGTGLYEQYF. This chain connects TRBV4-1 to TRBJ2-7; 9 nucleotides agree with TRBD1. CDR1 is MGHRA, CDR2 YSYEKL, per germline. There are 15 residues in the CDR3. V shed 0 bases and J 4 bases; nucleotides not matched to a gene: 4.

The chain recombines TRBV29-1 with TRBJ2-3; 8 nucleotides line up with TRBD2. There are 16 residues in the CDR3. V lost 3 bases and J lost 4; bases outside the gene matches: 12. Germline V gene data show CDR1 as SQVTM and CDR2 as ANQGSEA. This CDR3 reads CSVEHPGLAGADTQYF. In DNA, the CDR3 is TGCAGCGTTGAGCATCCTGGACTAGCTGGTGCAGATACGCAGTATTTT.

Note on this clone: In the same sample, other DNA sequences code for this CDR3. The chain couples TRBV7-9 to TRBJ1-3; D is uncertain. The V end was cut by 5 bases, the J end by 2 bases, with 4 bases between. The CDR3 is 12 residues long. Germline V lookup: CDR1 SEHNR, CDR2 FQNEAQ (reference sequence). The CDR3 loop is CASSLPGNTIYF. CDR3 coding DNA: TGTGCCAGCAGCCTACCTGGAAACACCATATATTTT.

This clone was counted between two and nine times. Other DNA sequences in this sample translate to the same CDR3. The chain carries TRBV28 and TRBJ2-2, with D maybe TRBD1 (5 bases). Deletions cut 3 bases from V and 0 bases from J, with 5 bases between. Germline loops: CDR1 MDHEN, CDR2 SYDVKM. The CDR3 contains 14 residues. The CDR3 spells CASSLGPNTGELFF. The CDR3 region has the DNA TGTGCCAGCAGTTTGGGGCCGAACACCGGGGAGCTGTTTTTT.

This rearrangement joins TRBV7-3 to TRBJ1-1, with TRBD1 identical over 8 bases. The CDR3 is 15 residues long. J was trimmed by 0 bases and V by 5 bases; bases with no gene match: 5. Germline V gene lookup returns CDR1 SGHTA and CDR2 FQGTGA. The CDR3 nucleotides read TGTGCCAGCAGCCCGCAGGGGGCGTTGAACACTGAAGCTTTCTTT. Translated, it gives CASSPQGALNTEAFF.

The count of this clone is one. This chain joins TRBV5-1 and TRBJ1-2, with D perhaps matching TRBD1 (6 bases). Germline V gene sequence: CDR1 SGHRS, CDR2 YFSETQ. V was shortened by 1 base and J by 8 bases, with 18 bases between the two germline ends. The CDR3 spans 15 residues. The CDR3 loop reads CASSLNLGTGKGYTF. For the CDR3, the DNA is TGCGCCAGCAGCTTGAATCTCGGCACAGGGAAGGGCTACACCTTC.

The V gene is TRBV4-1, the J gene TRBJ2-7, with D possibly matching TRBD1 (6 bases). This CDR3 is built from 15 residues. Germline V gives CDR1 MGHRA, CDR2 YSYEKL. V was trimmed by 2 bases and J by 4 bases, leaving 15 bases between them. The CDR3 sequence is CASSQWTVLTYEQYF. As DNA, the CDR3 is TGCGCCAGCAGCCAATGGACAGTTTTGACTTACGAGCAGTACTTC.

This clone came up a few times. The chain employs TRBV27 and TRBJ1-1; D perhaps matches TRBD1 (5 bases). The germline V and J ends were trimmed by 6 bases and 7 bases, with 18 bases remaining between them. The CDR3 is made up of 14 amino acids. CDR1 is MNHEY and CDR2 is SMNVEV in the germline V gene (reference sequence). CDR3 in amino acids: CASRFSGVDLEAFF. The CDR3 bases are TGTGCCAGCAGATTCTCGGGGGTTGACCTTGAAGCTTTCTTT.

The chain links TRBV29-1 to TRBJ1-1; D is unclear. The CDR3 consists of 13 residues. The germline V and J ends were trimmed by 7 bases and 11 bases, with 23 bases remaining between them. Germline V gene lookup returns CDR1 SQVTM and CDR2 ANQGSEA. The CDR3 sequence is CSGAGDAAVGAFF. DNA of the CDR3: TGCAGCGGGGCCGGTGATGCTGCTGTGGGTGCTTTCTTT.

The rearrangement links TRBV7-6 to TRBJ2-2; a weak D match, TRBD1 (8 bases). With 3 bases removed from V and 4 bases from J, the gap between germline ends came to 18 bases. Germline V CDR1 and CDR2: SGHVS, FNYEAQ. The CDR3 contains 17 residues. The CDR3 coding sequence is TGTGCCAGCAGCTTGAACAGGGGGAGGGTAGTCACCGGGGAGCTGTTTTTT. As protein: CASSLNRGRVVTGELFF. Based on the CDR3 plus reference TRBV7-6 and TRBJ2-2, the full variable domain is GAGVSQSPRYKVTKRGQDVALRCDPISGHVSLYWYRQALGQGPEFLTYFNYEAQQDKSGLPNDRFSAERPEGSISTLTIQRTEQRDSAMYRCASSLNRGRVVTGELFFGEGSRLTVL.

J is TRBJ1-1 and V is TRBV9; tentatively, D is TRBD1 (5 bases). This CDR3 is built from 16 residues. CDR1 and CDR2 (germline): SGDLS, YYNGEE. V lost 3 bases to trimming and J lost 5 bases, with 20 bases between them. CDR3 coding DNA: TGTGCCAGCAGCGCCGAGGGTGGCGGGGGACGGACTGAAGCTTTCTTT. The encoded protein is CASSAEGGGGRTEAFF.

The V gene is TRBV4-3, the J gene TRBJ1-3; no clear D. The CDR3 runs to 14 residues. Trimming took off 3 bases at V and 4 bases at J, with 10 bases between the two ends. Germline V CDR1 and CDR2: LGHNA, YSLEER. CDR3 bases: TGCGCCAGCAGCCAGGATACGAAAGGAAACACCATATATTTT. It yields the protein CASSQDTKGNTIYF.

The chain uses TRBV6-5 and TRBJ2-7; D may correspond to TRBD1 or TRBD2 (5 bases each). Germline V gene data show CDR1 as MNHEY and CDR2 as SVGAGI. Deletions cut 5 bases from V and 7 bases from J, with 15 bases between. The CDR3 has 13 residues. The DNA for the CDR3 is TGTGCCAGCAGTCTACTCGTTGGGGGAGAGCAGTACTTC. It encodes CASSLLVGGEQYF.

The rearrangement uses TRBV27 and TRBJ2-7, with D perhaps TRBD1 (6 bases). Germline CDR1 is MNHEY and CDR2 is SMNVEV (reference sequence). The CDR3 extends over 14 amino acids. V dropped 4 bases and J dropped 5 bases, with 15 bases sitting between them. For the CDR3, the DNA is TGTGCCAGCAGTTGGGGAATATCAGGGGACGAGCAGTACTTC. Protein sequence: CASSWGISGDEQYF.